This TCR beta chain was observed in a study of blood T cells in healthy people across ages. Sample-barcoded 5' priming and a J-beta primer mix drove a second PCR of 7 to 11 cycles. Each cDNA molecule was tagged by a template-switch adaptor with 12 random nucleotides. TCRdb used MiXCR to reprocess the 5' RACE reads, holding one entry per CDR3 protein. Of roughly 900,000 distinct CDR3 sequences listed, less than 35% are singletons. Germline values: CDR1 MDHEN, CDR2 SYDVKM. The CDR3 length is 15 residues. V lost 2 bases to trimming and J lost 5 bases; unmatched junction nucleotides: 3. This clonotype has only a few counts.

The sample taken for sequencing was blood. This clonotype was sampled from a woman of 80 years or more in good health. The rearrangement links TRBV28 to TRBJ2-3, with TRBD1 identical over 11 bases. CDR3 sequence (DNA): TGTGCCAGCAGTTTACGAGGGACAGGGGGAGATACGCAGTATTTT. Protein sequence: CASSLRGTGGDTQYF.